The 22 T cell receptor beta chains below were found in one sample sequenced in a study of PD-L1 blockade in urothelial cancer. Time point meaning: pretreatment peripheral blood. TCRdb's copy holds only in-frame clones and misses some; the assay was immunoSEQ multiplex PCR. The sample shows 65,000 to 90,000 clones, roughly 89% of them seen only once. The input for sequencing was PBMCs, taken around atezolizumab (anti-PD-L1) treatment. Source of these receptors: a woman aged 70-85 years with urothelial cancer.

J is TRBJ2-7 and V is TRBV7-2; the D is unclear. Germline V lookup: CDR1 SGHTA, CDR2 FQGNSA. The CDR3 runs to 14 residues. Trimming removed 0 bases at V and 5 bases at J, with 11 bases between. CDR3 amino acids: CASSLAAEPNEQYF. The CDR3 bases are TGTGCCAGCAGCTTAGCTGCGGAGCCTAACGAGCAGTACTTC.

CDR3 DNA: TGCGCCAGCAGCCAAGATATCCCAGCGTCCCCCTCCTACAATGAGCAGTTCTTC. As protein: CASSQDIPASPSYNEQFF. This chain joins TRBV4-1 and TRBJ2-1, with D unclear. The CDR3 runs 18 residues. V was clipped by 0 bases and J by 0 bases, with 15 bases between them. From germline, CDR1 is MGHRA and CDR2 YSYEKL.

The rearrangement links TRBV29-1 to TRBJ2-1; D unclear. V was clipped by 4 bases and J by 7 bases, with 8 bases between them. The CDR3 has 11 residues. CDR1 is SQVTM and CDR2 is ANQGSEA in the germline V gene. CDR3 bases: TGCAGCGTTGCTCCGACTAATGAGCAGTTCTTC. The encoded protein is CSVAPTNEQFF.

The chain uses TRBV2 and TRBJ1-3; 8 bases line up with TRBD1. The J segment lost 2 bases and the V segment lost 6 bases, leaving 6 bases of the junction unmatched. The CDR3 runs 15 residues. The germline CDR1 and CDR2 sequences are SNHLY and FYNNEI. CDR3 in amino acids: CASSGGTGPGNTIYF. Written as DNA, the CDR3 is TGTGCCAGCAGCGGAGGGACAGGCCCTGGAAACACCATATATTTT.

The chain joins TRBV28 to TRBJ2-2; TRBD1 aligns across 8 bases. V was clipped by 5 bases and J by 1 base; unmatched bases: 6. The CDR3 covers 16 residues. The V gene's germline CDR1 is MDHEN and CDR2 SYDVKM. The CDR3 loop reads CASSADRGMNTGELFF. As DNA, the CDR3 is TGTGCCAGCAGTGCAGACAGGGGAATGAACACCGGGGAGCTGTTTTTT.

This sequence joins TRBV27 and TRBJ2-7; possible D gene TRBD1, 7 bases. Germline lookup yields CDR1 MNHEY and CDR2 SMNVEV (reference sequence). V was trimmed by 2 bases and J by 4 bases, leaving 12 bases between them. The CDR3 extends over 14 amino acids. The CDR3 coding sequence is TGTGCCAGCAGTTTAGACAGGGAGGTGTACGAGCAGTACTTC. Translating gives CASSLDREVYEQYF.

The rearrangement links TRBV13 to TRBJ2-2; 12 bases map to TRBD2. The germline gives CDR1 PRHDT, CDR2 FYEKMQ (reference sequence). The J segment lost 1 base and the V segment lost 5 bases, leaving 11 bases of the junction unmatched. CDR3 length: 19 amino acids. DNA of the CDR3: TGTGCCAGCAGCCCGCCTTGGACTAGCGGGGACCGGAACACCGGGGAGCTGTTTTTT. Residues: CASSPPWTSGDRNTGELFF.

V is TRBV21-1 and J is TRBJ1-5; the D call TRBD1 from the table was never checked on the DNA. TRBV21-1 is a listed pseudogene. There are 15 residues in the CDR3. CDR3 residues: CASIPRGKGYQPQHF. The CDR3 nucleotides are TGTGCCAGCATCCCCAGGGGGAAGGGGTATCAGCCCCAGCATTTT.

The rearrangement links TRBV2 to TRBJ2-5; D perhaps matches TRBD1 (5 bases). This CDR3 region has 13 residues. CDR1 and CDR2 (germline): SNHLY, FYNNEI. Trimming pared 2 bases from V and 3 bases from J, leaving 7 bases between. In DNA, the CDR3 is TGTGCCAGCAGTGAACAGGGTAAAGAGACCCAGTACTTC. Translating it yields CASSEQGKETQYF.

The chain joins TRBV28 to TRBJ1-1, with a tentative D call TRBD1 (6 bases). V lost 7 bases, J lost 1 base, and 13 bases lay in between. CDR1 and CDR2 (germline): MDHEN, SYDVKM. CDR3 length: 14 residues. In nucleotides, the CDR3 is TGTGCCAGCACCCGGACAGACCCGAACACTGAAGCTTTCTTT. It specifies CASTRTDPNTEAFF.

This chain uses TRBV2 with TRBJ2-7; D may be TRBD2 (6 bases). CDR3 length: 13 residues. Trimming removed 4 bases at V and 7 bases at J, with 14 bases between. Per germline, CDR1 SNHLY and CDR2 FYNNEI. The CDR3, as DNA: TGTGCCAGCAGTGTCGCCGGGACTCGGGAGCAGTACTTC. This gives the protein CASSVAGTREQYF.

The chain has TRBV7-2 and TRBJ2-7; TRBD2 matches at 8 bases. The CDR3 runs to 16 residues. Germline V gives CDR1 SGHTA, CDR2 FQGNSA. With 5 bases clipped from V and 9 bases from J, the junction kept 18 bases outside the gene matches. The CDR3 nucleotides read TGTGCCAGCAGCCGGGGGGGGGCAGGGGCGTACCGTGGGCAGTACTTC. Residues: CASSRGGAGAYRGQYF.

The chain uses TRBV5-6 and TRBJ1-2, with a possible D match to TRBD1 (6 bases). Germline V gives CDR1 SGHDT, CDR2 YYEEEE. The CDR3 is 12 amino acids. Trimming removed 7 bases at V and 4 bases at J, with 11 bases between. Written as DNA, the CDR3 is TGTGCCAGCCGGGGGGCGGGCTATGGCTACACCTTC. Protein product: CASRGAGYGYTF. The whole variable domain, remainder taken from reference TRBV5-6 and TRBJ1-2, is DAGVTQSPTHLIKTRGQQVTLRCSPKSGHDTVSWYQQALGQGPQFIFQYYEEEERQRGNFPDRFSGHQFPNYSSELNVNALLLGDSALYLCASRGAGYGYTFGSGTRLTVV.

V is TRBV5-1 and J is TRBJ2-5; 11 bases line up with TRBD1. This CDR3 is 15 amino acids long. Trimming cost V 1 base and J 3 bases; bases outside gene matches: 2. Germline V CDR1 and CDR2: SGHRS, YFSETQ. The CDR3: CASSLMGQGEETQYF. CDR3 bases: TGCGCCAGCAGCTTGATGGGACAGGGGGAAGAGACCCAGTACTTC.

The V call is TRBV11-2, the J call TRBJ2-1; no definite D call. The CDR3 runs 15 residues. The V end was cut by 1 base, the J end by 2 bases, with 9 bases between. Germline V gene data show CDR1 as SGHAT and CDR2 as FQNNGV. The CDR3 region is CASSLGAGAYNEQFF. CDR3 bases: TGTGCCAGCAGCTTAGGGGCCGGTGCCTACAATGAGCAGTTCTTC.

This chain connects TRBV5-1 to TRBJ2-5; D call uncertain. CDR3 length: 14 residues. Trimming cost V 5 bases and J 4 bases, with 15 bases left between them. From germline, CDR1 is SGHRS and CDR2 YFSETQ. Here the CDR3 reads CASSFGPGVETQYF. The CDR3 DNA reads TGCGCCAGCAGTTTCGGCCCCGGAGTAGAGACCCAGTACTTC.

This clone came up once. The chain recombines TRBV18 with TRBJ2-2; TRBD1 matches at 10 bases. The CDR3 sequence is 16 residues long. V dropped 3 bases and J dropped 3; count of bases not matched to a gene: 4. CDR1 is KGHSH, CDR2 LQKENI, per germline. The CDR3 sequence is CASSPQGQGDTGELFF. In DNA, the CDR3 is TGTGCCAGCTCACCCCAAGGACAGGGGGACACCGGGGAGCTGTTTTTT.

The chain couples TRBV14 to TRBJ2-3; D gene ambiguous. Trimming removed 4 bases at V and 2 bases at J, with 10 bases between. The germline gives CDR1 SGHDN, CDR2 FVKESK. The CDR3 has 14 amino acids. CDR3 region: CASSLHRATDTQYF. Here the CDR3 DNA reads TGTGCCAGCAGCCTGCACAGAGCCACAGATACGCAGTATTTT.

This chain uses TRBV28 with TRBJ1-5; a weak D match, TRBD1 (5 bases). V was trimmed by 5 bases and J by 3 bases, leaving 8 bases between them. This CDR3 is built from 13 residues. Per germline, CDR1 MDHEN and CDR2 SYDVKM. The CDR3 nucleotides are TGTGCCAGCAGTCCAGGGTTCAATCAGCCCCAGCATTTT. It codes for CASSPGFNQPQHF.

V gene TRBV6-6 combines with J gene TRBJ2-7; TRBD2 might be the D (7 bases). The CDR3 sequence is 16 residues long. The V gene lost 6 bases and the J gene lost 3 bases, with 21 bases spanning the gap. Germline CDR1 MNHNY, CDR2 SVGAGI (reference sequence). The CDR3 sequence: CASSPTGGGSYYEQYF. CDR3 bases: TGTGCCAGCAGCCCCACCGGGGGCGGGAGCTACTACGAGCAGTACTTC.

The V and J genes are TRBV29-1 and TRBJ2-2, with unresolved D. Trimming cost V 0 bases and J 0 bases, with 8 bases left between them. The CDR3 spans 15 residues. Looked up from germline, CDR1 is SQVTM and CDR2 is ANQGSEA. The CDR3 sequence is CSVEDPFANTGELFF. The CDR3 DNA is TGCAGCGTTGAAGATCCTTTCGCGAACACCGGGGAGCTGTTTTTT.

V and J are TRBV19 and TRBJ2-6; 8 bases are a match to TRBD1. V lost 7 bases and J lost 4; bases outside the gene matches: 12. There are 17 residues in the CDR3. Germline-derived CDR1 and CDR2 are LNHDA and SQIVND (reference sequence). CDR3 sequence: CASMGPGGRVGANVLTF. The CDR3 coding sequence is TGTGCCAGTATGGGCCCAGGGGGCAGGGTAGGGGCCAACGTCCTGACTTTC.